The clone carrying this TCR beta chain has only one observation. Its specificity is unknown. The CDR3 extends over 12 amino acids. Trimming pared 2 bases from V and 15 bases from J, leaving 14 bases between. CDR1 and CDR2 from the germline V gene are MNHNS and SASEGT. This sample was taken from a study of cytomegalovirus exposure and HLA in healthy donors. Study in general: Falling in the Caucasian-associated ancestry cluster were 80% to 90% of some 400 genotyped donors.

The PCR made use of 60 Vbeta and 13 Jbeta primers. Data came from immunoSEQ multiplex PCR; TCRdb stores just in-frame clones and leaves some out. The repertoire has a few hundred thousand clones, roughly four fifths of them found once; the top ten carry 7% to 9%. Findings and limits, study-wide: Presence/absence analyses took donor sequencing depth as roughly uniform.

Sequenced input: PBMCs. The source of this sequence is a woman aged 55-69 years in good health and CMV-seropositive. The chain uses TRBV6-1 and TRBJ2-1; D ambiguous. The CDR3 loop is CASSERMGVAFF. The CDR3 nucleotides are TGTGCCAGCAGTGAAAGGATGGGCGTCGCGTTCTTC.